The 8 T cell receptor beta chains below come from one sample, sequenced in a study of technical replicates of blood from a handful of donors. TCRdb keeps only in-frame clones here, not all; method: immunoSEQ multiplex PCR. The sample includes about 79,000 clones, 90% to 95% seen only once; the top ten take 0.25% to 0.3%. The sequencing sample was made of T cells isolated from PBMCs. The origin of the receptors is a human donor in good health.

The rearrangement joins TRBV1 to TRBJ2-3; the DNA was not used to check the table's D call, TRBD2. TRBV1 is flagged as a pseudogene. The CDR3 contains 20 residues. The CDR3 reads CTSSQDGAWTSAITTDTQYF. The CDR3 DNA reads as TGCACCAGCAGCCAAGATGGGGCGTGGACTAGCGCTATCACCACAGATACGCAGTATTTT.

CDR3 amino acids: CASSEVGWGSLGNTIYF. As DNA, the CDR3 is TGTGCCAGCAGTGAGGTCGGCTGGGGCTCACTCGGAAACACCATATATTTT. V and J are TRBV6-1 and TRBJ1-3; TRBD1 might be the D (5 bases). The V and J ends lost 3 bases and 4 bases respectively, with 19 bases between them. Germline V CDR1 and CDR2: MNHNS, SASEGT. The CDR3 covers 17 residues.

The rearrangement uses TRBV7-9 and TRBJ2-5, with D perhaps matching TRBD1 (6 bases). Trimming took 5 bases from V and 7 from J, leaving 20 bases between them. This CDR3 region has 15 residues. Germline V lookup: CDR1 SEHNR, CDR2 FQNEAQ (reference sequence). CDR3 in amino acids: CASSPRVGQGRTQYF. For the CDR3, the DNA is TGTGCCAGCAGCCCCCGAGTCGGGCAGGGGCGGACCCAGTACTTC.

This clone has a single count. The V call is TRBV4-2, the J call TRBJ2-3; TRBD2 matches 8 bases. Trimming removed 0 bases from V and 4 bases from J; junction bases left unmatched: 15. This CDR3 is built from 19 residues. The germline V gene encodes CDR1 LGHNA and CDR2 YNFKEQ. The CDR3 bases are TGTGCCAGCAGCCAAGACGGTCCGTCCAGCGGGAGTTGGGCAGATACGCAGTATTTT. It codes for CASSQDGPSSGSWADTQYF.

The chain couples TRBV27 to TRBJ2-2; 9 positions agree with TRBD1. The CDR3 covers 16 residues. Germline CDR1 reads MNHEY; CDR2 reads SMNVEV (reference sequence). V gave up 5 bases and J gave up 7 bases; unmatched junction bases: 11. CDR3 residues: CASSPDRTGVVGELFF. CDR3 sequence (DNA): TGTGCCAGCAGTCCAGACCGGACAGGGGTGGTCGGGGAGCTGTTTTTT.

The rearrangement uses TRBV19 and TRBJ2-4; TRBD1 aligns across 7 bases. Per germline, CDR1 LNHDA and CDR2 SQIVND (reference sequence). V dropped 6 bases and J dropped 1; count of bases not matched to a gene: 3. The CDR3 runs to 14 residues. CDR3 DNA: TGTGCCAGTAGGCAGGGGGTGGCCAAAAACATTCAGTACTTC. Translation: CASRQGVAKNIQYF.

The chain employs TRBV5-1 and TRBJ1-3; D is perhaps TRBD1 (6 bases). CDR3 length: 15 amino acids. The germline gives CDR1 SGHRS, CDR2 YFSETQ. Trimming cost V 2 bases and J 8 bases, with 17 bases left between them. As DNA, the CDR3 is TGCGCCAGCAGCTTCGCACAGGGTGCTGGGGACACCATATATTTT. It yields the protein CASSFAQGAGDTIYF.

The chain employs TRBV28 and TRBJ1-1; D gene ambiguous. Trimming shortened V by 4 bases and J by 5 bases, and 5 bases separated the two germline ends. Germline V gene lookup returns CDR1 MDHEN and CDR2 SYDVKM. The CDR3 extends over 11 amino acids. This CDR3 is CASSSLTEAFF. As DNA, the CDR3 is TGTGCCAGCAGTTCCCTAACTGAAGCTTTCTTT.